This T cell receptor beta chain was observed in a study of PD-1 blockade in mismatch repair-deficient tumors. For the study at large: Patients had approximately 13 mismatch repair-deficient cancer types and were previously treated and progressing.

Note on this clone: Its antigen is still unknown.

Sequencing used immunoSEQ multiplex PCR; TCRdb keeps in-frame clones, though not all of them. The sample has 90,000 to 130,000 clones; around 80% are singletons. Germline V gene sequence: CDR1 MNHEY, CDR2 SVGAGI. J gave up 0 bases and V 9 bases, and 8 bases lay outside the gene matches. The length of the CDR3 is 15 residues. Regarding the study as a whole: Rapid post-treatment expansion, then contraction, generally preceding radiologic response, marked tumor-resident clones.

Every patient had mismatch repair deficiency by PCR or immunohistochemistry. V usage is TRBV6-5 and J usage is TRBJ2-1, with 7 bases fitting TRBD1. The clonotype was recovered from an adult with mismatch repair-deficient cancer. Specimen: peripheral blood, collected approximately 14 months after starting pembrolizumab. CDR3 loop: CASSLSGGSYNEQFF. CDR3 bases: TGTGCCAGTTCGCTCTCAGGGGGCTCCTACAATGAGCAGTTCTTC.